One and the same sample provided the 25 T cell receptor beta chains below, sequenced in a study of beta chain features in type 1 diabetes. General study points: All four CD4+ subsets of Type 1 diabetes patients contained TCRB CDR3s that were moderately but significantly shorter.

These TCRs' antigens remain unknown. cDNA synthesis used the whole RNA isolate, giving expressed TCRB sequences. TCRdb keeps only in-frame clones here, not all; method: immunoSEQ multiplex PCR. The repertoire holds roughly 700,000 clones, roughly 12% seen once, with less than 0.025% in the top ten. Sequencing used naive CD4+ T cells from blood. The receptors were gathered from a man between 18 and 29 years old with type 1 diabetes.

This chain uses TRBV5-1 with TRBJ2-1; 10 bases are shared with TRBD2. Germline V gene lookup returns CDR1 SGHRS and CDR2 YFSETQ. Trimming at V came to 2 bases and at J to 10 bases, leaving 18 bases not matched to a gene. CDR3 length equals 18 residues. The CDR3 loop reads CASSFEYSGGPPLGEQFF. DNA of the CDR3: TGCGCCAGCAGCTTTGAGTATAGCGGGGGGCCCCCCCTCGGAGAGCAGTTCTTC. The entire variable domain, with the rest obtained from reference TRBV5-1 and TRBJ2-1, is as follows: KAGVTQTPRYLIKTRGQQVTLSCSPISGHRSVSWYQQTPGQGLQFLFEYFSETQRNKGNFPGRFSGRQFSNSRSEMNVSTLELGDSALYLCASSFEYSGGPPLGEQFFGPGTRLTVL.

Only a few counts were recorded for this clone. The chain couples TRBV28 to TRBJ2-7; D gene uncertain. Germline values: CDR1 MDHEN, CDR2 SYDVKM. This CDR3 is 16 amino acids long. Trimming cost V 7 bases and J 0 bases, with 19 bases left between them. Written as DNA, the CDR3 is TGTGCCAGCATCCCCTCGGCATTCTACAGCTCCTACGAGCAGTACTTC. It codes for CASIPSAFYSSYEQYF. The whole variable domain, filled in from reference TRBV28 and TRBJ2-7, reads DVKVTQSSRYLVKRTGEKVFLECVQDMDHENMFWYRQDPGLGLRLIYFSYDVKMKEKGDIPEGYSVSREKKERFSLILESASTNQTSMYLCASIPSAFYSSYEQYFGPGTRLTVT.

V usage is TRBV28 and J usage is TRBJ2-3; D is perhaps TRBD1 (6 bases). Germline CDR1 MDHEN, CDR2 SYDVKM. V lost 8 bases and J lost 6, with 9 bases in between. This CDR3 region has 11 residues. In DNA, the CDR3 is TGTGCCAGCCAAAGGGGGGATACGCAGTATTTT. Its protein product is CASQRGDTQYF.

This clone showed up just a few times. This sequence joins TRBV10-3 and TRBJ2-7; possible D gene TRBD1, 5 bases. Trimming stripped 10 bases from V and 4 bases from J, with 17 bases between. Looked up from germline, CDR1 is ENHRY and CDR2 is SYGVKD. The CDR3 sequence is 13 residues long. As DNA, the CDR3 is TGTGCCACGTGGTTTGACAGAGCTTACGAGCAGTACTTC. It encodes CATWFDRAYEQYF.

This clone appeared a few times. The chain couples TRBV5-1 to TRBJ2-5; TRBD1 matches at 10 bases. CDR1 is SGHRS and CDR2 is YFSETQ in the germline V gene. V shed 4 bases, J shed 5 bases, and the junction held 2 bases outside the gene matches. This CDR3 is built from 13 residues. CDR3 sequence (DNA): TGCGCCAGCAGCCCGGGACAGGGGGAGACCCAGTACTTC. Amino acids: CASSPGQGETQYF.

V usage is TRBV5-6 and J usage is TRBJ2-3, with 7 bases aligning to TRBD2. The germline CDR1 and CDR2 sequences are SGHDT and YYEEEE. The CDR3 is 15 residues long. Losses at the gene ends were 0 bases for V and 2 bases for J; bases not matched to a gene: 3. The CDR3 coding sequence is TGTGCCAGCAGCTTGGGGAGCGGGGCCACAGATACGCAGTATTTT. This gives the protein CASSLGSGATDTQYF.

This chain joins TRBV6-5 and TRBJ2-5; the D gene is possibly TRBD2 (5 bases). Germline lookup yields CDR1 MNHEY and CDR2 SVGAGI. The CDR3 is 15 amino acids. The V and J ends lost 6 bases and 3 bases respectively, with 17 bases between them. CDR3 residues: CASRKGSGKEETQYF. CDR3 nucleotide sequence: TGTGCCAGCAGGAAGGGCTCGGGGAAAGAAGAGACCCAGTACTTC.

This clone turned up a few times. This chain links TRBV14 with TRBJ1-2; TRBD1 matches at 9 bases. CDR1 is SGHDN, CDR2 FVKESK, per germline. The CDR3 has 13 amino acids. After removal of 4 bases from V and 8 bases from J, the junction contained 5 bases not matched to a gene. The CDR3, as DNA: TGTGCCAGCAGCCCAGGACAGGGGTTGGGCTACACCTTC. This sequence encodes CASSPGQGLGYTF.

The table lists this clone with a few counts. V and J are TRBV7-2 and TRBJ2-5; TRBD2 might be the D (6 bases). The CDR3 is 13 amino acids. V was clipped by 5 bases and J by 0 bases, with 7 bases between them. In germline, CDR1 is SGHTA, CDR2 FQGNSA. The CDR3 loop is CASSPSDQETQYF. The CDR3 DNA reads as TGTGCCAGCAGCCCTAGCGACCAAGAGACCCAGTACTTC.

In this sample, this clone turned up a few times. The chain joins TRBV5-4 to TRBJ1-3; 9 bases are a match to TRBD1. V shed 1 base and J 4 bases; nucleotides not matched to a gene: 3. CDR1 and CDR2 (germline): SGHNT, YYREEE (reference sequence). This CDR3 is 15 amino acids long. The CDR3 nucleotides read TGTGCCAGCAGCTTGTCGGGGACAGGGGGAAACACCATATATTTT. Amino acids: CASSLSGTGGNTIYF.

This clone was counted between two and nine times. The chain is built from TRBV14 and TRBJ2-7; maybe TRBD2 (7 bases). This CDR3 comprises 15 residues. Germline V gene data show CDR1 as SGHDN and CDR2 as FVKESK. Trimming shortened V by 0 bases and J by 7 bases, and 16 bases separated the two germline ends. The CDR3 DNA sequence: TGTGCCAGCAGCCAAGACAAGGGGGGGCCGAGGGAGCAGTACTTC. Its protein product is CASSQDKGGPREQYF.

This clone was seen a handful of times. The V and J genes are TRBV2 and TRBJ2-2; possibly TRBD2 for D (6 bases). CDR1 SNHLY and CDR2 FYNNEI come from the germline V gene. V gave up 7 bases and J gave up 4 bases, with 10 bases separating them. The CDR3 contains 13 residues. The CDR3 nucleotides are TGTGCCAGCACCGGAGGGATCACCGGGGAGCTGTTTTTT. Translated: CASTGGITGELFF.

This chain links TRBV7-6 with TRBJ2-5; D is undetermined. The CDR3 extends over 14 amino acids. With 4 bases removed from V and 5 bases from J, the gap between germline ends came to 14 bases. CDR1 is SGHVS, CDR2 FNYEAQ, per germline. CDR3: CASSSPSLYETQYF. The DNA for the CDR3 is TGTGCCAGCAGCTCTCCCTCTCTTTATGAGACCCAGTACTTC.

This clone was found a few times. The J gene is TRBJ1-5, the V gene TRBV28; D may be TRBD1 (5 bases). CDR3 length equals 13 residues. Germline V lookup: CDR1 MDHEN, CDR2 SYDVKM. The V end lost 4 bases, the J end lost 12 bases, and 16 bases lay between the germline ends. CDR3 DNA: TGTGCCAGCAGTTCCCTGGACATACTCTACCAGCATTTT. Amino acid sequence: CASSSLDILYQHF.

The chain joins TRBV18 to TRBJ2-5; D is perhaps TRBD2 (6 bases). Germline lookup yields CDR1 KGHSH and CDR2 LQKENI. CDR3 size: 16 residues. V was clipped by 3 bases and J by 2 bases, with 16 bases between them. CDR3 bases: TGTGCCAGCTCACCTTTCGGAGGGAACCAGCAAGAGACCCAGTACTTC. As protein: CASSPFGGNQQETQYF.

This clone was found a few times. The chain carries TRBV7-2 and TRBJ2-3, with 9 positions matching TRBD1. Germline CDR1 is SGHTA and CDR2 is FQGNSA. CDR3 length equals 15 residues. J gave up 0 bases and V 6 bases, and 4 bases lay outside the gene matches. Written as DNA, the CDR3 is TGTGCCAGCAGTCGGGACAGGGCGAGCACAGATACGCAGTATTTT. Its translation is CASSRDRASTDTQYF.

V and J are TRBV19 and TRBJ2-1, with 12 bases identical to TRBD2. This CDR3 region has 15 residues. Looked up from germline, CDR1 is LNHDA and CDR2 is SQIVND (reference sequence). After removal of 6 bases from V and 5 bases from J, the junction contained 5 bases not matched to a gene. The CDR3 DNA reads TGTGCCAGTAGACTCACTAGCGGGGGGCACAATGAGCAGTTCTTC. Residues: CASRLTSGGHNEQFF.

This clone was detected a few times. The chain's CDR3 is CAWSWTGGGQPQHF. CDR3 nucleotides: TGTGCCTGGAGTTGGACAGGGGGCGGTCAGCCCCAGCATTTT. This rearrangement joins TRBV30 to TRBJ1-5; TRBD1 aligns across 11 bases. Germline CDR1 is GTSNPN and CDR2 is SVGIG (reference sequence). Germline trimming cut 2 bases from V and 6 bases from J; bases unmatched to any gene: 3. CDR3 size: 14 residues.

Only a few counts were recorded for this clone. V is TRBV5-4 and J is TRBJ2-5; 9 nucleotides match TRBD2. Germline V lookup: CDR1 SGHNT, CDR2 YYREEE (reference sequence). With V trimmed by 0 bases and J by 5 bases, 11 bases remained unmatched. The CDR3 is 17 residues long. CDR3 in amino acids: CASSLDGLAGFLETQYF. The CDR3 DNA reads TGTGCCAGCAGCTTGGATGGCCTAGCGGGGTTCCTCGAGACCCAGTACTTC.

The chain has TRBV7-2 and TRBJ2-3; maybe TRBD1 (6 bases). Trimming cost V 2 bases and J 4 bases, with 10 bases left between them. The CDR3 runs to 14 residues. The germline V gene has CDR1 SGHTA and CDR2 FQGNSA. The CDR3 sequence: CASSLQQGPDTQYF. CDR3 bases: TGTGCCAGCAGCTTACAACAGGGACCAGATACGCAGTATTTT. Drawing the rest from reference TRBV7-2 and TRBJ2-3, the complete variable domain is GAGVSQSPSNKVTEKGKDVELRCDPISGHTALYWYRQSLGQGLEFLIYFQGNSAPDKSGLPSDRFSAERTGGSVSTLTIQRTQQEDSAVYLCASSLQQGPDTQYFGPGTRLTVL.

In its sample, this clone was seen a few times. This rearrangement joins TRBV6-1 to TRBJ2-7; the D is unclear. This CDR3 is built from 9 residues. The germline V gene has CDR1 MNHNS and CDR2 SASEGT. CDR3 region: CEHIYEQYF. For the CDR3, the DNA is TGTGAACACATCTACGAGCAGTACTTC.

The gene calls are TRBV9 and TRBJ2-1, with a weak D call TRBD2 (5 bases). CDR3 size: 15 residues. Trimming removed 3 bases from V and 3 bases from J, with 13 bases in between. Germline V CDR1 and CDR2: SGDLS, YYNGEE. This CDR3 reads CASSAAPSIYNEQFF. Here the CDR3 DNA reads TGTGCCAGCAGCGCCGCCCCTAGCATCTACAATGAGCAGTTCTTC.

A few counts support this clone. J is TRBJ2-1 and V is TRBV4-2; unclear D gene. In germline, CDR1 is LGHNA, CDR2 YNFKEQ. The CDR3 totals 15 residues. V dropped 0 bases and J dropped 6 bases, with 12 bases sitting between them. CDR3 bases: TGTGCCAGCAGCCAAGATGCTCCGACCTCCAATGAGCAGTTCTTC. Protein sequence: CASSQDAPTSNEQFF.

This clone was detected a few times. The chain joins TRBV5-1 to TRBJ2-3; TRBD1 aligns across 9 bases. The J segment lost 0 bases and the V segment lost 4 bases, leaving 3 bases of the junction unmatched. Germline V gene lookup returns CDR1 SGHRS and CDR2 YFSETQ. This CDR3 has 15 residues. The CDR3, as DNA: TGCGCCAGCAGCGTGGGACAGGGAAGCACAGATACGCAGTATTTT. Its protein is CASSVGQGSTDTQYF.

This clone was seen more than once but under ten times. This rearrangement joins TRBV28 to TRBJ1-1; D is uncertain. Trimming left V 8 bases short and J 5 bases short, with 15 bases between. The CDR3 has 13 amino acids. In germline, CDR1 is MDHEN, CDR2 SYDVKM. As DNA, the CDR3 is TGTGCCAGCGGGAAGGTCGTAACGACTGAAGCTTTCTTT. It is translated as CASGKVVTTEAFF.